This T cell receptor beta chain was identified during a study of cytomegalovirus exposure and HLA in healthy donors. PCR was performed using 60 Vbeta and 13 Jbeta primers. This table comes from immunoSEQ multiplex PCR, and its TCRdb copy is limited to in-frame clones, with some not included. The sample contains tens of thousands of clones, 75% to 90% of which appear only once. In the case of this clone: The junction differs from germline at one of its ends, possibly a read error.

In germline, CDR1 is SGHAT, CDR2 FQNNGV. The CDR3 loop spans 16 amino acids. The chain joins TRBV11-2 to TRBJ2-1, with D possibly matching TRBD2 (5 bases). The clonotype was recovered from a man aged 45-65 years in good health and CMV-seropositive. Sequenced: PBMCs. CDR3 in amino acids: CASSLEGTGFIDEQFF. The CDR3 DNA reads as TGTGCCAGCAGCCTAGAGGGTACCGGGTTTATCGATGAGCAGTTCTTC.